The 21 T cell receptor beta chains below come from one sample, sequenced in a study of blood T cells in healthy people across ages. Together with a sample-barcoded 5' primer, a J-beta primer mix was included in a second PCR lasting about 6 to 11 cycles. In TCRdb, the 5' RACE reads were re-called with MiXCR into one record per CDR3 protein. The sample contains 650,000 to 700,000 distinct CDR3 sequences, 32% of which appear only once. What was sequenced was blood. All receptors derive from an elderly woman in good health.

This clonotype was counted at least ten times. The chain couples TRBV13 to TRBJ2-7; maybe TRBD1 (6 bases). Germline lookup yields CDR1 PRHDT and CDR2 FYEKMQ (reference sequence). This CDR3 comprises 15 residues. The ends were cut back, 1 base at V and 3 bases at J, with 13 bases in the middle. The CDR3 coding sequence is TGTGCCAGCAGCTTAGTACAGGGCGACTACTACGAGCAGTACTTC. It is translated as CASSLVQGDYYEQYF.

This clonotype was observed at least ten times. The V and J genes are TRBV7-9 and TRBJ1-6, with D unclear. Trimming left V 4 bases short and J 0 bases short, with 7 bases between. Germline V gives CDR1 SEHNR, CDR2 FQNEAQ (reference sequence). This CDR3 contains 15 residues. The CDR3 sequence: CASSSWSSYNSPLHF. The CDR3 DNA reads as TGTGCCAGCAGCTCCTGGAGCTCCTATAATTCACCCCTCCACTTT.

This clonotype appeared many times. The chain uses TRBV25-1 and TRBJ2-3, with D unclear. V was clipped by 1 base and J by 3 bases, with 2 bases between them. The CDR3 loop spans 12 amino acids. Per germline, CDR1 MGHDK and CDR2 SYGVNS. The CDR3 DNA is TGTGCCAGCAGTGAATGGACAGATACGCAGTATTTT. This gives the protein CASSEWTDTQYF.

In its sample, this clonotype was seen many times. The V and J genes are TRBV11-2 and TRBJ2-2; D perhaps matches TRBD1 (6 bases). Germline V lookup: CDR1 SGHAT, CDR2 FQNNGV. Between the trimmed V and J ends, which lost 1 base and 3 bases, there was a span of 9 bases. The CDR3 sequence is 15 residues long. The CDR3 reads CASSLGTVDTGELFF. DNA for the CDR3: TGTGCCAGCAGCTTAGGGACAGTAGACACCGGGGAGCTGTTTTTT. Together with reference TRBV11-2 and TRBJ2-2, the CDR3 gives the full variable domain: EAGVAQSPRYKIIEKRQSVAFWCNPISGHATLYWYQQILGQGPKLLIQFQNNGVVDDSQLPKDRFSAERLKGVDSTLKIQPAKLEDSAVYLCASSLGTVDTGELFFGEGSRLTVL.

This clonotype was counted many times. The CDR3: CASSLGRGQLNTEAFF. The CDR3 nucleotides read TGTGCCAGCAGCCTAGGCCGAGGACAGCTGAACACTGAAGCTTTCTTT. The chain recombines TRBV27 with TRBJ1-1; D perhaps matches TRBD1 (6 bases). This CDR3 comprises 16 residues. Trimming removed 6 bases at V and 0 bases at J, with 17 bases between. CDR1 and CDR2 (germline): MNHEY, SMNVEV (reference sequence).

This clonotype was counted between two and nine times. The rearrangement uses TRBV30 and TRBJ1-1; tentative D call: TRBD1 (5 bases). This CDR3 contains 13 residues. Germline-derived CDR1 and CDR2 are GTSNPN and SVGIG (reference sequence). V lost 3 bases to trimming and J lost 3 bases, with 11 bases between them. The CDR3 reads CAWRDPGDTEAFF. CDR3 in DNA: TGTGCCTGGAGGGACCCGGGGGACACTGAAGCTTTCTTT.

This clonotype has at least ten counts. This chain joins TRBV7-3 and TRBJ2-1; D might be TRBD2 (5 bases). Trimming stripped 5 bases from V and 6 bases from J, with 11 bases between. CDR3 length equals 13 residues. From germline, CDR1 is SGHTA and CDR2 FQGTGA. This chain's CDR3 is CASSRLEGNEQFF. CDR3 sequence (DNA): TGTGCCAGCAGCCGGTTAGAGGGCAATGAGCAGTTCTTC.

The gene calls are TRBV25-1 and TRBJ1-3; D gene ambiguous. Trimming removed 7 bases at V and 11 bases at J, with 12 bases between. The CDR3 is 11 residues long. The germline V gene encodes CDR1 MGHDK and CDR2 SYGVNS. CDR3: CASMTVSAIYF. The CDR3 DNA sequence: TGTGCCAGCATGACGGTTTCGGCCATATATTTT.

This clonotype was detected ten times or more. The rearrangement links TRBV20-1 to TRBJ1-6; 7 positions agree with TRBD1. Per germline, CDR1 DFQATT and CDR2 SNEGSKA (reference sequence). The CDR3 is 16 amino acids. CDR3 coding DNA: TGCAGCGCCGACGAAGTCCCAGGGGGGGGTAATTCACCCCTCCACTTT. It encodes CSADEVPGGGNSPLHF.

The chain combines TRBV25-1 with TRBJ1-2, with 8 positions matching TRBD1. This CDR3 region has 13 residues. Per germline, CDR1 MGHDK and CDR2 SYGVNS. J was trimmed by 11 bases and V by 11 bases; bases with no gene match: 16. CDR3: CACSGRGRGGYTF. The CDR3 nucleotides read TGTGCCTGCTCGGGCAGGGGGCGAGGCGGTTACACCTTC.

V is TRBV2 and J is TRBJ2-7, with D perhaps being TRBD1 or TRBD2 (5 bases each). The length of the CDR3 is 14 residues. The V gene's germline CDR1 is SNHLY and CDR2 FYNNEI. Trimming cost V 8 bases and J 1 base, with 15 bases left between them. CDR3 protein: CASARDGGSYEQYF. CDR3 nucleotide sequence: TGTGCCAGCGCACGGGACGGAGGATCCTACGAGCAGTACTTC.

The table lists this clonotype with many counts. The chain has TRBV3-1 and TRBJ1-6; D is undetermined. Germline V gene lookup returns CDR1 LGHDT and CDR2 YNNKEL (reference sequence). This CDR3 has 13 residues. V was pared by 6 bases and J by 7 bases, with 10 bases between. The CDR3 nucleotides are TGTGCCAGCAGGGACCCGCGGAATTCACCCCTCCACTTT. This gives the protein CASRDPRNSPLHF.

The chain combines TRBV6-6 with TRBJ1-2, with D perhaps TRBD1 (5 bases). This CDR3 has 14 residues. The germline gives CDR1 MNHNY, CDR2 SVGAGI (reference sequence). V lost 6 bases and J lost 4, with 15 bases in between. The CDR3 reads CASSRDGGSYGYTF. DNA for the CDR3: TGTGCCAGCAGCCGGGACGGAGGTAGCTATGGCTACACCTTC.

This clonotype was detected once. The chain recombines TRBV7-2 with TRBJ2-1; 8 bases are shared with TRBD1. The CDR3 runs 17 residues. Germline V gene data show CDR1 as SGHTA and CDR2 as FQGNSA. Losses at the gene ends were 5 bases for V and 8 bases for J; bases not matched to a gene: 17. The CDR3 DNA is TGTGCCAGCAGCCCCCAGGGACAGGTACGGATAGTGGATGAGCAGTTCTTC. Its protein product is CASSPQGQVRIVDEQFF.

This clonotype was observed at least ten times. The chain combines TRBV7-3 with TRBJ2-3; D might be TRBD1 (5 bases). V dropped 5 bases and J dropped 0 bases, with 12 bases sitting between them. This CDR3 contains 15 residues. CDR1 is SGHTA and CDR2 is FQGTGA in the germline V gene. The CDR3: CASSPTVLSTDTQYF. For the CDR3, the DNA is TGTGCCAGCAGCCCGACAGTCCTAAGCACAGATACGCAGTATTTT.

Comment on this clonotype: A read error may produce the germline difference seen at one junction end. The J gene is TRBJ2-2, the V gene TRBV20-1, with a tentative D call TRBD2 (5 bases). CDR1 is DFQATT and CDR2 is SNEGSKA in the germline V gene (reference sequence). The CDR3 runs 13 residues. CDR3 sequence: CSARGFLAGERFF. CDR3 bases: TGCAGTGCTAGAGGGTTCCTCGCCGGGGAGCGGTTTTTT.

In this sample, this clonotype turned up once. A read error may be the cause here, since a much bigger clone is one base away. This chain links TRBV28 with TRBJ2-1; D is tentatively TRBD1 or TRBD2 (5 bases each). The CDR3 contains 11 residues. The V gene's germline CDR1 is MDHEN and CDR2 SYDVKM. The CDR3 protein is CASERGGEQVF. CDR3 in DNA: TGTGCCAGCGAGAGGGGCGGCGAGCAGGTCTTC.

The chain couples TRBV12-3 or TRBV12-4 to TRBJ1-1, with D hard to call. CDR3 length: 11 residues. Deletions cut 6 bases from V and 11 bases from J, with 13 bases between. The DNA for the CDR3 is TGTGCCAGCAGGTTAAGACGTCGGGCTTTCTTT. As protein: CASRLRRRAFF.

In this sample, this clonotype turned up many times. J is TRBJ2-1 and V is TRBV10-3; weak D call: TRBD1 (6 bases). V lost 3 bases, J lost 6 bases, and 18 bases lay in between. Germline CDR1 ENHRY, CDR2 SYGVKD. This CDR3 is 16 amino acids long. CDR3 bases: TGTGCCATCAGTGAAAGGCAGGGGACCCCATTCAATGAGCAGTTCTTC. This codes for CAISERQGTPFNEQFF.

About this clonotype itself: Compared with germline, one end of the junction differs, possibly owing to a read error. The V call is TRBV7-2, the J call TRBJ1-2; TRBD1 agrees at 11 bases. Looked up from germline, CDR1 is SGHTA and CDR2 is FQGNSA. The CDR3 covers 19 residues. The CDR3 nucleotides read TGTGCCAGCAGCTTAGCCATTGGGGACAGGGGGAAGAGGCTCTATGGCTGCATCTTC. Translating it yields CASSLAIGDRGKRLYGCIF. Full variable domain (outside the CDR3, taken from reference TRBV7-2 and TRBJ1-2): GAGVSQSPSNKVTEKGKDVELRCDPISGHTALYWYRQSLGQGLEFLIYFQGNSAPDKSGLPSDRFSAERTGGSVSTLTIQRTQQEDSAVYLCASSLAIGDRGKRLYGCIFGSGTRLTVV.

This clonotype was seen repeatedly, ten times or more. The gene calls are TRBV5-6 and TRBJ2-7, with 7 bases identical to TRBD1. This CDR3 comprises 13 residues. Germline V CDR1 and CDR2: SGHDT, YYEEEE. With 6 bases clipped from V and 1 base from J, the junction kept 4 bases outside the gene matches. The CDR3 sequence: CASKGQRSYEQYF. In DNA, the CDR3 is TGTGCCAGCAAGGGACAGAGATCCTACGAGCAGTACTTC.